This T cell receptor beta chain is from a study of cytomegalovirus exposure and HLA in healthy donors. General study results and limits: It was reported in a later analysis that an Asian-associated ancestry cluster showed fewer N-insertions than the roughly 670-donor mean. Information on immune exposure was restricted to one variable (CMV serostatus). The authors excluded some V segments, including TRBV6-2 and TRBV6-3, as indistinguishable. An analysis done earlier found most TCR beta V segments productive about 90% or about 30% of the time.

With regard to this clone: The antigen remains unidentified.

The germline CDR1 and CDR2 sequences are SGHAT and FQNNGV. The CDR3 sequence is 15 residues long. V lost 6 bases and J lost 3; bases outside the gene matches: 9. PCR primers comprised 60 Vbeta and 13 Jbeta primers. Method: immunoSEQ multiplex PCR; TCRdb's copy keeps in-frame clones and lacks some. The clone table shows tens of thousands of clones, with the ten largest holding 3% to 4%. Sequencing was carried out using PBMCs. This clonotype originated in a woman aged 25 to 39 in good health and CMV-seropositive. This rearrangement joins TRBV11-2 to TRBJ2-7; 9 nucleotides agree with TRBD1. The CDR3 spells CASSFTGTGLYEQYF. The DNA for the CDR3 is TGTGCCAGCAGTTTTACCGGGACAGGGCTCTACGAGCAGTACTTC.